Shown below are 25 T cell receptor beta chains from a single sample sequenced in a study of response to subunit inactivated influenza vaccine. TCRdb ran MiXCR on the RT-PCR reads and lists one entry per CDR3 protein. The table lists hundreds of thousands of distinct CDR3 sequences, 10% to 15% of them singletons. The material sequenced was PBMCs from blood, taken more than 35 days after vaccination. The receptors were gathered from a man aged 50 to 60 who received an inactivated influenza vaccine.

This clonotype was seen many times. CDR3 sequence: CASSFPYTPRGTDTQYF. Written as DNA, the CDR3 is TGTGCCAGCAGTTTTCCCTACACCCCCCGGGGCACAGATACGCAGTATTTT. The chain carries TRBV28 and TRBJ2-3, with D unresolved. Trimming stripped 3 bases from V and 1 base from J, with 17 bases between. Germline lookup yields CDR1 MDHEN and CDR2 SYDVKM. The CDR3 spans 17 residues.

Concerning this clonotype itself: A junction end diverges from the germline sequence, so it may reflect a read error. The chain carries TRBV4-3 and TRBJ2-7; D remains ambiguous. This CDR3 spans 13 amino acids. Germline-derived CDR1 and CDR2 are LGHNA and YSLEER. The CDR3 loop reads CANSQDSGYEQYF. The CDR3 nucleotides are TGCGCCAACAGCCAAGATTCCGGTTACGAGCAGTACTTC.

The chain recombines TRBV7-2 with TRBJ2-3; 10 bases map to TRBD2. The V gene's germline CDR1 is SGHTA and CDR2 FQGNSA. The CDR3 totals 16 residues. Trimming took 0 bases from V and 8 from J; bases not matched to a gene: 8. The CDR3 DNA follows: TGTGCCAGCAGCTTAGCGGGTGGAGCGGGGGGGCGTACGCAGTATTTT. It is translated as CASSLAGGAGGRTQYF.

V usage is TRBV11-2 and J usage is TRBJ2-7; TRBD1 matches 8 bases. V gave up 5 bases and J gave up 5 bases; unmatched junction bases: 11. Germline CDR1 reads SGHAT; CDR2 reads FQNNGV. The CDR3 sequence is 15 residues long. The CDR3 DNA reads as TGTGCCAGCAGCCCTCTGACCACAGGGGGGAACGAGCAGTACTTC. Its protein product is CASSPLTTGGNEQYF.

There are many counts of this clonotype. The chain uses TRBV20-1 and TRBJ1-4, with D possibly being TRBD1 (5 bases). The CDR3 extends over 13 amino acids. Germline values: CDR1 DFQATT, CDR2 SNEGSKA (reference sequence). Trimming shortened V by 8 bases and J by 3 bases, and 13 bases separated the two germline ends. The CDR3 region is CSPGLGPNEKLFF. CDR3 sequence (DNA): TGCAGTCCCGGATTGGGACCTAATGAAAAACTGTTTTTT.

V and J are TRBV7-2 and TRBJ2-1; no clear D gene. The CDR3 totals 11 residues. V was pared by 5 bases and J by 9 bases, with 8 bases between. In germline, CDR1 is SGHTA, CDR2 FQGNSA. CDR3 sequence (DNA): TGTGCCAGCAGCACGTTGGGTGAGCAGTTCTTC. It translates to CASSTLGEQFF.

In its sample, this clonotype was seen a few times. This rearrangement joins TRBV7-2 to TRBJ1-2; 8 bases fit TRBD1. The length of the CDR3 is 14 residues. The trim removed 7 bases at V and 4 bases at J, leaving 8 bases unmatched. Germline V gives CDR1 SGHTA, CDR2 FQGNSA. The CDR3 loop reads CASTGDRGSYGYTF. Here the CDR3 DNA reads TGTGCCAGCACAGGTGACAGGGGTAGCTATGGCTACACCTTC.

This clonotype has only a few counts. The V gene is TRBV12-3 or TRBV12-4, the J gene TRBJ1-5; 8 nucleotides align to TRBD1. The V segment lost 8 bases and the J segment 2 bases; nucleotides outside the gene matches: 2. The CDR3 totals 13 residues. The CDR3 spells CASADRGNQPQHF. The CDR3 coding sequence is TGTGCCAGCGCGGACAGGGGCAATCAGCCCCAGCATTTT.

This clonotype was observed a few times. The chain couples TRBV20-1 to TRBJ2-7; possible D gene TRBD1, 6 bases. The CDR3 sequence is 12 residues long. Germline V CDR1 and CDR2: DFQATT, SNEGSKA (reference sequence). This chain's CDR3 is CTSGDNTYEQYF. In nucleotides, the CDR3 is TGCACGTCCGGGGACAATACCTACGAGCAGTACTTC.

This clonotype has just a few counts. The V call is TRBV20-1, the J call TRBJ2-5; 14 bases are a match to TRBD2. The CDR3 is 15 residues long. Germline CDR1 and CDR2: DFQATT and SNEGSKA (reference sequence). The J segment lost 7 bases and the V segment lost 0 bases, leaving 4 bases of the junction unmatched. In nucleotides, the CDR3 is TGCAGTGCTAGAGAGGGACTAGCGGGGGTGCTGACCCAGTACTTC. Amino acids: CSAREGLAGVLTQYF.

The genes are TRBV7-8 and TRBJ2-1, with a possible D match to TRBD1 (5 bases). Germline CDR1 and CDR2: SGHVS and FQNEAQ. The germline V and J ends were trimmed by 1 base and 6 bases, with 22 bases remaining between them. The CDR3 consists of 18 residues. The CDR3 sequence: CASSLDGSAGITLNEQFF. In DNA, the CDR3 is TGTGCCAGCAGCTTAGACGGCTCGGCAGGGATCACCCTCAATGAGCAGTTCTTC.

This clonotype was counted between two and nine times. The chain joins TRBV5-1 to TRBJ2-1; 8 bases map to TRBD1. Unmatched junction bases numbered 10, after V lost 6 bases and J lost 8 bases. Germline CDR1 reads SGHRS; CDR2 reads YFSETQ. The length of the CDR3 is 14 residues. As DNA, the CDR3 is TGCGCCAGCACAGTGGCCCCAGGGGGCGATGAGCAGTTCTTC. It is translated as CASTVAPGGDEQFF.

The rearrangement links TRBV2 to TRBJ2-5, with D possibly matching TRBD2 (5 bases). Trimming removed 7 bases from V and 2 bases from J, with 17 bases in between. CDR1 SNHLY and CDR2 FYNNEI come from the germline V gene. CDR3 length equals 15 residues. The CDR3 sequence: CASNRDGGAQETQYF. For the CDR3, the DNA is TGTGCCAGCAATCGGGATGGAGGAGCACAAGAGACCCAGTACTTC.

The CDR3 is CASKLDRASSYEQYF. For the CDR3, the DNA is TGTGCCAGCAAACTGGACAGGGCTAGCTCCTACGAGCAGTACTTC. This chain joins TRBV7-2 and TRBJ2-7; 8 nucleotides agree with TRBD1. This CDR3 has 15 residues. Trimming took 7 bases from V and 0 from J; bases not matched to a gene: 8. The germline gives CDR1 SGHTA, CDR2 FQGNSA.

This clonotype was counted only a few times. The chain joins TRBV6-5 to TRBJ2-5; 14 nucleotides line up with TRBD2. V was clipped by 4 bases and J by 5 bases; unmatched bases: 9. The CDR3 loop spans 17 amino acids. Per the germline V gene, CDR1 is MNHEY and CDR2 is SVGAGI. CDR3 DNA sequence: TGTGCCAGCAGTTTCTCGACTAGCGGGGGGGCCGGGGAGACCCAGTACTTC. Translating it yields CASSFSTSGGAGETQYF.

This clonotype was recorded a few times. This rearrangement joins TRBV12-3 or TRBV12-4 to TRBJ1-5; D is unclear. The length of the CDR3 is 15 residues. V was trimmed by 3 bases and J by 6 bases, leaving 15 bases between them. CDR3 residues: CASSFSAGWGQPQHF. The CDR3 nucleotides are TGTGCCAGCAGTTTCTCCGCTGGCTGGGGTCAGCCCCAGCATTTT.

This clonotype was detected a few times. The CDR3, as DNA: TGTGCCAGCAGCGTAGGGGGGGGGACTCTCTGGAATGAGCAGTTCTTC. It is translated as CASSVGGGTLWNEQFF. V is TRBV9 and J is TRBJ2-1, with 7 bases lining up with TRBD2. Germline loops: CDR1 SGDLS, CDR2 YYNGEE. V shed 0 bases and J 7 bases; nucleotides not matched to a gene: 10. The CDR3 totals 16 residues.

This clonotype was counted only a few times. The CDR3 reads CASSLAKYQETQYF. Here the CDR3 DNA reads TGCGCCAGCAGCTTGGCCAAGTACCAAGAGACCCAGTACTTC. This chain links TRBV5-1 with TRBJ2-5, with D uncertain. In germline, CDR1 is SGHRS, CDR2 YFSETQ. V was trimmed by 0 bases and J by 0 bases, leaving 6 bases between them. The CDR3 covers 14 residues.

This clonotype has ten or more counts. V usage is TRBV12-3 or TRBV12-4 and J usage is TRBJ2-7; 9 positions match TRBD1. CDR3 size: 13 residues. V gave up 3 bases and J gave up 6 bases; unmatched junction bases: 3. The CDR3 spells CASSFGQGSEQYF. DNA for the CDR3: TGTGCCAGCAGTTTTGGACAGGGGTCCGAGCAGTACTTC.

The chain carries TRBV4-3 and TRBJ1-4; D unresolved. The germline V gene has CDR1 LGHNA and CDR2 YSLEER. CDR3 size: 16 residues. V was trimmed by 2 bases and J by 6 bases, leaving 16 bases between them. CDR3 nucleotide sequence: TGCGCCAGCAGCCAACAGTGGAGTTACTCTCATGAAAAACTGTTTTTT. This encodes CASSQQWSYSHEKLFF.

This clonotype was counted at least ten times. This chain joins TRBV20-1 and TRBJ2-7, with 14 bases identical to TRBD2. The CDR3 sequence is 15 residues long. Germline V lookup: CDR1 DFQATT, CDR2 SNEGSKA (reference sequence). Unmatched junction bases numbered 5, after V lost 0 bases and J lost 7 bases. The CDR3 is CSAREGTSGRGEQYF. The CDR3 DNA reads TGCAGTGCTAGAGAAGGGACTAGCGGGAGAGGTGAGCAGTACTTC.

This clonotype showed up just a few times. The genes are TRBV10-3 and TRBJ1-1; D is undetermined. The CDR3 is made up of 13 amino acids. Per germline, CDR1 ENHRY and CDR2 SYGVKD. Trimming took 7 bases from V and 1 from J, leaving 10 bases between them. The CDR3 sequence: CAIKFRENTEAFF. The CDR3 coding sequence is TGTGCCATCAAGTTTCGGGAGAACACTGAAGCTTTCTTT.

The J gene is TRBJ2-1, the V gene TRBV7-9; 9 bases map to TRBD2. CDR1 is SEHNR and CDR2 is FQNEAQ in the germline V gene (reference sequence). This CDR3 contains 16 residues. The V segment lost 1 base and the J segment 4 bases; nucleotides outside the gene matches: 5. The CDR3 loop reads CASSLEITSGYNEQFF. CDR3 DNA: TGTGCCAGCAGCTTAGAGATAACTAGCGGGTACAATGAGCAGTTCTTC. Looking up the rest from reference TRBV7-9 and TRBJ2-1 gives the full variable domain: DTGVSQNPRHKITKRGQNVTFRCDPISEHNRLYWYRQTLGQGPEFLTYFQNEAQLEKSRLLSDRFSAERPKGSFSTLEIQRTEQGDSAMYLCASSLEITSGYNEQFFGPGTRLTVL.

J is TRBJ2-3 and V is TRBV12-3 or TRBV12-4; 9 bases are shared with TRBD2. This CDR3 spans 15 amino acids. The V segment lost 3 bases and the J segment 3 bases; nucleotides outside the gene matches: 4. The CDR3: CASSFAGGLTDTQYF. CDR3 bases: TGTGCCAGCAGTTTCGCGGGGGGGCTTACAGATACGCAGTATTTT.

The chain links TRBV11-1 to TRBJ2-1; 11 nucleotides align to TRBD2. Germline CDR1 and CDR2: SGHAT and FQDESV (reference sequence). This CDR3 has 21 residues. Germline trimming cut 4 bases from V and 0 bases from J; bases unmatched to any gene: 17. The CDR3 region is CASSSRWLAGGYRSSYNEQFF. The CDR3 DNA sequence: TGTGCCAGCAGCTCCAGGTGGCTAGCGGGGGGCTATAGGAGCTCCTACAATGAGCAGTTCTTC.